The next 10 T cell receptor beta chains were all read from a single sample in a study of T cells in women clearing cervical HPV infection. TCRdb keeps only in-frame clones here, not all; method: immunoSEQ multiplex PCR. The sample has around 30,000 clones; the top ten hold 2.8%. Input material: blood buffy coat. All receptors derive from a woman aged 18 to 75 with a cervical HPV16 infection that either progressed to CIN3+ or cleared (not recorded which).

CDR3 sequence reads: CASTPNRDSYEQYF. The sequenced part of the CDR3 DNA is TGTGCCAGTACTCCCAACAGGGACTCCTACGAG. The V gene is TRBV19, the J gene TRBJ2-7; D perhaps matches TRBD1 (6 bases). The read gets to within 3 residues of the CDR3 end, and the germline J gene fills in the rest. V lost 7 bases, J lost 0 bases, and 13 bases lay in between. The germline gives CDR1 LNHDA, CDR2 SQIVND (reference sequence). The CDR3 length is 14 residues. The entire variable domain, with the rest obtained from reference TRBV19 and TRBJ2-7, is as follows: DGGITQSPKYLFRKEGQNVTLSCEQNLNHDAMYWYRQDPGQGLRLIYYSQIVNDFQKGDIAEGYSVSREKKESFPLTVTSAQKNPTAFYLCASTPNRDSYEQYFGPGTRLTVT.

Of note for this clone: The sequence runs out 3 residues before the end of the CDR3; the remainder is reconstructed from the germline J gene. The V and J genes are TRBV5-6 and TRBJ1-1, with D uncertain. The germline gives CDR1 SGHDT, CDR2 YYEEEE. V was pared by 3 bases and J by 0 bases, with 12 bases between. CDR3 size: 15 residues. CDR3 bases read: TGTGCCAGCAGCTCCGAGCGGACTATGAACACTGAA. Protein sequence: CASSSERTMNTE. The whole CDR3 reads CASSSERTMNTEAFF.

Worth noting for this clone: The read stops 3 residues short of the end of the CDR3; the missing end is completed from the germline J gene. This chain connects TRBV6-1 to TRBJ1-6; D unclear. Trimming took 3 bases from V and 9 from J, leaving 12 bases between them. CDR1 and CDR2 (germline): MNHNS, SASEGT. The CDR3 covers 14 residues. The DNA read from the CDR3 is TGTGCCAGCAGTGATGAGGGTACGAGTTCACCC. Protein sequence: CASSDEGTSSP. The full-length CDR3 reads as CASSDEGTSSPLHF.

Comment on this clone: The read gets to within 3 residues of the CDR3 end, and the germline J gene fills in the rest. The V gene is TRBV20-1, the J gene TRBJ1-5, with TRBD1 matching 7 bases. This CDR3 region has 14 residues. Germline CDR1 is DFQATT and CDR2 is SNEGSKA (reference sequence). CDR3 in amino acids: CSASPGTANLPQHF. The DNA read from the CDR3 is TGCAGTGCTAGCCCCGGGACAGCGAATCTTCCC.

On this clone: From the germline J gene comes the end of the CDR3, since the read stops 3 residues before it. This chain joins TRBV7-6 and TRBJ2-6; 11 bases are shared with TRBD1. Germline loops: CDR1 SGHVS, CDR2 FNYEAQ. V trimming: 3 bases; J trimming: 4 bases; junction bases outside the gene matches: 8. The CDR3 loop spans 18 amino acids. CDR3 DNA (partial): TGTGCCAGCAGCTTTGCCGGGACAGGGGGTACGGGGGCCAACGTC. This gives the protein CASSFAGTGGTGANV. The complete CDR3 protein is CASSFAGTGGTGANVLTF.

Details on this clone: The CDR3 end lies 3 residues beyond the end of the read and is filled in from the germline J gene. The chain carries TRBV20-1 and TRBJ1-4; 7 bases fit TRBD1. The V segment lost 3 bases and the J segment 8 bases; nucleotides outside the gene matches: 6. The CDR3 is made up of 13 amino acids. From germline, CDR1 is DFQATT and CDR2 SNEGSKA (reference sequence). The CDR3 loop is CSARRQGGEKLFF. The DNA read from the CDR3 is TGCAGTGCTAGGAGACAGGGCGGCGAAAAA.

As to this clone: Read sequence stops 3 residues before the CDR3 end, and the germline J gene provides the missing end. V and J are TRBV19 and TRBJ1-4; D not certain. This CDR3 contains 12 residues. Germline lookup yields CDR1 LNHDA and CDR2 SQIVND (reference sequence). CDR3 bases read: TGTGCCAGTAGTGGAACAGTCGGAGGA. It translates to CASSGTVGG. Given in full, the CDR3 is CASSGTVGGLFF.

With respect to this clone: The sequence runs out 3 residues before the end of the CDR3; the remainder is reconstructed from the germline J gene. V gene TRBV19 combines with J gene TRBJ2-2, with TRBD1 identical over 10 bases. This CDR3 contains 14 residues. The J segment lost 1 base and the V segment lost 9 bases, leaving 2 bases of the junction unmatched. Germline CDR1 reads LNHDA; CDR2 reads SQIVND (reference sequence). CDR3 bases read: TGTGCCAGCGACAGGGGGCAGAACACCGGGGAG. Translation gives CASDRGQNTGE. The CDR3 in full is CASDRGQNTGELFF.

Of note for this clone: The read terminates 3 residues before the CDR3 end, so the remaining end is supplied by the germline J gene. J is TRBJ2-7 and V is TRBV3-1 (or the pseudogene TRBV3-2), with D hard to call. The CDR3 covers 15 residues. CDR1 LGHDT and CDR2 YNNKEL come from the germline V gene (reference sequence). Deletions cut 1 base from V and 4 bases from J, with 14 bases between. The sequenced part of the CDR3 DNA is TGTGCCAGCAGCCAAGTTGCGGCGGTTGCGTACGAG. Its protein is CASSQVAAVAYE. The whole CDR3 protein reads CASSQVAAVAYEQYF.

On this clone: The sequence runs out 3 residues before the end of the CDR3; the remainder is reconstructed from the germline J gene. This chain joins TRBV5-1 and TRBJ2-5; D remains unclear. Germline V gene data show CDR1 as SGHRS and CDR2 as YFSETQ. The CDR3 consists of 13 residues. V was trimmed by 0 bases and J by 2 bases, leaving 5 bases between them. The covered CDR3 bases are TGCGCCAGCAGCTTGGAGGGTCAAGAGACC. Protein: CASSLEGQET. The whole CDR3 protein is CASSLEGQETQYF.